These T cell receptor beta chains were read from a single sample in a study of blood T cell repertoires in COVID-19. Repertoires were generated with immunoSEQ multiplex PCR, while TCRdb's copy carries only in-frame clones and drops some. This sample has about 410,000 clones, with 70% to 90% found just once. The source material was peripheral blood. The receptor set was obtained from a woman in her 30s with active or convalescent COVID-19. Both conserved end residues are part of each CDR3. D genes are given only for firm matches. Expanded clones are given a class, and other clones once, few, many or no size at all.

size | J | length | V | D | CDR3 | DNA
. | TRBJ2-5 | 16 | TRBV5-1 | TRBD2 | CASSPGLAGRGETQYF | TGCGCCAGCAGCCCGGGACTAGCGGGGAGGGGAGAGACCCAGTACTTC
. | TRBJ2-5 | 13 | TRBV11-3 | . | CASSLSIQETQYF | TGTGCCAGCAGCTTATCTATCCAAGAGACCCAGTACTTC
. | TRBJ1-4 | 13 | TRBV28 | . | CASRGGLNEKLFF | TGTGCCAGCAGGGGGGGGCTGAATGAAAAACTGTTTTTT
once | TRBJ2-2 | 14 | TRBV10-2 | . | CAHGTDDLTGELFF | TGCGCTCACGGGACTGACGACCTCACCGGGGAGCTGTTTTTT
once | TRBJ2-6 | 16 | TRBV27 | TRBD1 | CASRPRTGTGANVLTF | TGTGCCAGCAGGCCTAGGACAGGGACAGGGGCCAACGTCCTGACTTTC
once | TRBJ2-2 | 20 | TRBV3-1/TRBV3-2 | . | CASSRLRLGGGPLGTGELFF | TGTGCCAGCAGCCGGCTAAGACTTGGCGGGGGCCCCTTAGGCACCGGGGAGCTGTTTTTT
. | TRBJ1-1 | 14 | TRBV19 | . | CASSIVAVGTEAFF | TGTGCCAGTAGTATAGTGGCAGTTGGCACTGAAGCTTTCTTT
few | TRBJ2-3 | 13 | TRBV12-3/TRBV12-4 | . | CASRQVSTDTQYF | TGTGCCAGCAGACAGGTTAGCACAGATACGCAGTATTTT
. | TRBJ1-2 | 13 | TRBV5-1 | . | CASSLDEYGGYTF | TGCGCCAGCAGCTTGGATGAATACGGGGGCTACACCTTC
. | TRBJ1-2 | 14 | TRBV18 | . | CASSPPGQKYGYTF | TGTGCCAGCTCACCACCTGGACAGAAGTATGGCTACACCTTC
once | TRBJ1-1 | 17 | TRBV5-5 | . | CASSLAKQTYLNTEAFF | TGTGCCAGCAGCTTGGCTAAACAGACCTACTTGAACACTGAAGCTTTCTTT
. | TRBJ2-1 | 15 | TRBV30 | . | CAWSVPGDLYNEQFF | TGTGCCTGGAGTGTCCCGGGGGATCTGTACAATGAGCAGTTCTTC
. | TRBJ1-1 | 12 | TRBV19 | . | CASQTENTEAFF | TGTGCCAGCCAGACAGAGAACACTGAAGCTTTCTTT
. | TRBJ1-3 | 18 | TRBV10-1 | . | CASSKRTIAKLSGNTIYF | TGCGCCAGCAGCAAACGGACAATCGCAAAACTCTCTGGAAACACCATATATTTT
. | TRBJ2-1 | 15 | TRBV2 | . | CASSVPGASYNEQFF | TGTGCCAGCAGTGTACCGGGAGCCTCCTACAATGAGCAGTTCTTC
. | TRBJ2-7 | 14 | TRBV19 | . | CASSNSPLAIEQYF | TGTGCCAGTAGTAACAGCCCTCTAGCTATCGAGCAGTACTTC
. | TRBJ1-5 | 14 | TRBV5-3 | . | CACGDDRSNQPQHF | TGTGCCTGTGGGGATGACAGATCCAATCAGCCCCAGCATTTT
once | TRBJ2-7 | 15 | TRBV5-4 | TRBD2 | CASSFHGGGPYEQYF | TGTGCCAGCAGCTTTCATGGCGGGGGGCCCTACGAGCAGTACTTC
. | TRBJ2-5 | 18 | TRBV14 | TRBD2 | CASSPIKGLAGGQETQYF | TGTGCCAGCAGCCCAATAAAAGGACTAGCGGGGGGCCAAGAGACCCAGTACTTC
. | TRBJ2-1 | 13 | TRBV19 | . | CASSPNGYNEQFF | TGTGCCAGTAGTCCTAATGGCTACAATGAGCAGTTCTTC